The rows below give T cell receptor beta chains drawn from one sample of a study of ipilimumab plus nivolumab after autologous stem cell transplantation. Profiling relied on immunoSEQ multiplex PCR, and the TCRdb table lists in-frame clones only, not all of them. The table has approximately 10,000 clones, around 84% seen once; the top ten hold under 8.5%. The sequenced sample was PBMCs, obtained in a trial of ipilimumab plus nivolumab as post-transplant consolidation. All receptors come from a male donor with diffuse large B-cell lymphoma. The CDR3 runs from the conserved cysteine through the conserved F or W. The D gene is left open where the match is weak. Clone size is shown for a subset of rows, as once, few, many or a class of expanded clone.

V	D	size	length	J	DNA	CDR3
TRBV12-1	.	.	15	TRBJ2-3	TGTGCCAGCAGCTCCGGGACTAGCGGCGGGAGAACGCAGTATTTT	CASSSGTSGGRTQYF
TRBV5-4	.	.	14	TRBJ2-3	TGTGCCAGCAGCTTGCCCAGCACCCCAGATACGCAGTATTTT	CASSLPSTPDTQYF
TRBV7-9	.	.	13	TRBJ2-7	TGTGCCAGCAGCTCGTTGAGCTCCTACGAGCAGTACTTC	CASSSLSSYEQYF
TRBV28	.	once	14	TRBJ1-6	TGTGCCAGCATCCGGGGGGCCTATAATTCACCCCTCCACTTT	CASIRGAYNSPLHF
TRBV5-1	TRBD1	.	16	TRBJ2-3	TGCGCCAGCAGCTTGGCCGTCGCAGGGGGATCAGATACGCAGTATTTT	CASSLAVAGGSDTQYF
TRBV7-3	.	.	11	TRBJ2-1	TGTGCCAGCAGCTTGGGCAATGAGCAGTTCTTC	CASSLGNEQFF
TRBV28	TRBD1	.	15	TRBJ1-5	TGTGCCAGCAGTTTGGGACAGGGGGGCAATCAGCCCCAGCATTTT	CASSLGQGGNQPQHF
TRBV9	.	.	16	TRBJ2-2	TGTGCCAGCAGGTCTACCCCCCGCAGGAGCTCCGGGGAGCTGTTTTTT	CASRSTPRRSSGELFF
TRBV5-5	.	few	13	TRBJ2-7	TGTGCCAGCACCCTGAGCCCGTCCTACGAGCAGTACTTC	CASTLSPSYEQYF
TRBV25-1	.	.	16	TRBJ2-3	TGTGCCAGCAGTGAGTCTGGCCTAGCTAGCACAGATACGCAGTATTTT	CASSESGLASTDTQYF
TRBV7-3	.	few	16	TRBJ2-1	TGTGCCAGCAGCTTAGATACGGGTAGCTCCTACAATGAGCAGTTCTTC	CASSLDTGSSYNEQFF
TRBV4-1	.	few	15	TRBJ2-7	TGCGCCAGCAGCCAAGTTTCCCAGGGTTCCTACGAGCAGTACTTC	CASSQVSQGSYEQYF
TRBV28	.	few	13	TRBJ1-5	TGTGCCAGCAGTCCCCCCCTAAATCAGCCCCAGCATTTT	CASSPPLNQPQHF
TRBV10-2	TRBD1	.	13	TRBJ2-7	TGCGCCAGCAGTGGACAGGGGGCTTACGAGCAGTACTTC	CASSGQGAYEQYF
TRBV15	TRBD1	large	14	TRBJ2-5	TGTGCCACCAGCAGAGGGACAGGGGCGGAGACCCAGTACTTC	CATSRGTGAETQYF
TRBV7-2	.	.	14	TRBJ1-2	TGTGCCAGCAGTCCCGGACAGACTAACTATGGCTACACCTTC	CASSPGQTNYGYTF
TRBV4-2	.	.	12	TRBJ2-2	TGTGCCAGCAGCCTAAACACCGGGGAGCTGTTTTTT	CASSLNTGELFF
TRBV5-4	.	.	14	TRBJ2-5	TGTGCCAGCAGCTTGGCGGGGGCACAAGAGACCCAGTACTTC	CASSLAGAQETQYF
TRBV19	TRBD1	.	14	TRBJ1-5	TGTGCCAGTACCCAGGACAGGGGGCATCAGCCCCAGCATTTT	CASTQDRGHQPQHF
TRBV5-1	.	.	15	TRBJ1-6	TGCGCCAGCAGCTTGGGGGGACTTGTCTATTCACCCCTCCACTTT	CASSLGGLVYSPLHF
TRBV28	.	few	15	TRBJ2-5	TGTGCCAGCAGTTTAGTGCAGGACAGTGGGGAGACCCAGTACTTC	CASSLVQDSGETQYF
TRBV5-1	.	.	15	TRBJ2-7	TGCGCCAGCAGCTTGGGTGGGGGGCTCTCCTACGAGCAGTACTTC	CASSLGGGLSYEQYF
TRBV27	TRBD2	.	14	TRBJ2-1	TGTGCCAGCACACTAGCGGGGAACTACAATGAGCAGTTCTTC	CASTLAGNYNEQFF
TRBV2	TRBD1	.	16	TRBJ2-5	TGTGCCAGCAGTGGGGACAGGGGGCTGCCGCAAGAGACCCAGTACTTC	CASSGDRGLPQETQYF
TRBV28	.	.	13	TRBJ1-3	TGTGCCAGCAGTTTAGGCAGGGGAAACACCATATATTTT	CASSLGRGNTIYF
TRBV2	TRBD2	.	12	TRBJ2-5	TGTGCCAGCAGGGGCGGGGGGGAGACCCAGTACTTC	CASRGGGETQYF
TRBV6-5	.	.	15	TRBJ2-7	TGTGCCAGCAGTTACTCGACCGACCCGAGCTACGAGCAGTACTTC	CASSYSTDPSYEQYF
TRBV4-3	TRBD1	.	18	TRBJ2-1	TGCGCCAGCAGCCAAGAGTCGTTAGGACAGGGGTCCCTCCATGAGCAGTTCTTC	CASSQESLGQGSLHEQFF
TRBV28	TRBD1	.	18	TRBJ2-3	TGTGCCAGCACCCGGGACTTTCTGGACAGGGGAAGCACAGATACGCAGTATTTT	CASTRDFLDRGSTDTQYF
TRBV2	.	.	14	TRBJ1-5	TGTGCCAGTACCGAGGGAGATGGGGATCAGCCCCAGCATTTT	CASTEGDGDQPQHF
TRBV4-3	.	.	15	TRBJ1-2	TGCGCCAGCAGCCAGGTGCACAGCTCCGTAGATGGCTACACCTTC	CASSQVHSSVDGYTF
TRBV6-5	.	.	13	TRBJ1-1	TGTGCCAGCAGTTACTCCGATTACGGTGAAGCTTTCTTT	CASSYSDYGEAFF
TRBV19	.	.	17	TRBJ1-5	TGTGCCAGTAGTAGTGAATCGGGTGGGGTAGGCAATCAGCCCCAGCATTTT	CASSSESGGVGNQPQHF
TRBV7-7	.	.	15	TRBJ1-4	TGTGCTAGCAGCCTAGGACAGACAACTAATGAAAAACTGTTTTTT	CASSLGQTTNEKLFF
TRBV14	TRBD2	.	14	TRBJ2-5	TGTGCCAGCAGCCTGCGGACTAGATCAGAGACCCAGTACTTC	CASSLRTRSETQYF
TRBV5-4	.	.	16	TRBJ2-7	TGTGCCAGCAGCCAAGATCGATTACCGGCGGTGTACGAGCAGTACTTC	CASSQDRLPAVYEQYF
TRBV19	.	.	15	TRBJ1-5	TGTGCCAGTAGTAGAAGGACGGATAGCAATCAGCCCCAGCATTTT	CASSRRTDSNQPQHF